This T cell receptor beta chain was obtained from a study of blood T cell repertoires in COVID-19. V was clipped by 6 bases and J by 1 base, with 10 bases between them. CDR1 and CDR2 (germline): KGHSH, LQKENI. This CDR3 comprises 14 residues. Generated by immunoSEQ multiplex PCR, the TCRdb table keeps only in-frame clones and is missing some. The sample shows about 400,000 clones, 88% of them seen only once. The chain uses TRBV18 and TRBJ1-5, with D possibly being TRBD1 (6 bases). The TCR sequence derives from a middle-aged woman with acute COVID-19. The sample was PBMCs or T cells enriched from blood (not recorded which). The CDR3 DNA follows: TGTGCCAGCTCTCATCAGGGGAGCAATCAGCCCCAGCATTTT. Its translation is CASSHQGSNQPQHF.